The TCR beta chain described here comes from a study of post-analysis software for immune sequencing data. CDR1 and CDR2 from the germline V gene are SGHRS and YFSETQ. The CDR3 is 14 amino acids. With 3 bases clipped from V and 8 bases from J, the junction kept 6 bases outside the gene matches. Notes on the study in general: A few TRBV segments appeared more often in patients than in controls, and TRBV5-6, TRBV5-1 and TRBV20-1 were among these. The normalized Chao1 diversity of multiple sclerosis patients was significantly lower than that of controls.

TCR beta cDNA libraries had unique molecular identifiers. cDNA molecules numbering 400,000 to 550,000 came from around 1 to 10 million T cells. TCRdb recomputed calls from the PCR reads with MiXCR, one row per CDR3 protein. The sample holds hundreds of thousands of distinct CDR3 sequences, 30% seen once. On this clonotype itself: Its antigen is currently unknown.

Sequencing input: blood. The chain uses TRBV5-1 and TRBJ1-4; 8 nucleotides line up with TRBD1. This clonotype originated in a girl aged 5 to 17 with multiple sclerosis. This CDR3 is CASSSGTGGEKLFF. The CDR3 DNA sequence: TGCGCCAGCAGCTCTGGGACAGGCGGCGAAAAACTGTTTTTT. The complete variable domain, with remaining parts taken from reference TRBV5-1 and TRBJ1-4, reads KAGVTQTPRYLIKTRGQQVTLSCSPISGHRSVSWYQQTPGQGLQFLFEYFSETQRNKGNFPGRFSGRQFSNSRSEMNVSTLELGDSALYLCASSSGTGGEKLFFGSGTQLSVL.